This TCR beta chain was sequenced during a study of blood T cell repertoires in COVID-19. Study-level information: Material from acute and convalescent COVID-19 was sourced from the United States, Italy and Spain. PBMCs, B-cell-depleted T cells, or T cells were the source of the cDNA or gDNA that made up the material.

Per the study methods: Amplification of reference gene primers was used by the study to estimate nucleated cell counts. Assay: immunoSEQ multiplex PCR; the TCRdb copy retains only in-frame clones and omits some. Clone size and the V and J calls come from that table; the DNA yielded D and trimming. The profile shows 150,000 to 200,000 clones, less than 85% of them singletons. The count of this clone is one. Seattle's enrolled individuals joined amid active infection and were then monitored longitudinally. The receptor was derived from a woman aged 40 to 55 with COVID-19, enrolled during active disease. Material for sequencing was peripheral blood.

CDR3 in amino acids: CASSPTRGTDTQYF. The DNA of the CDR3 is TGTGCCAGCAGTCCCACGCGGGGGACAGATACGCAGTATTTT. J is TRBJ2-3 and V is TRBV7-3, with TRBD2 matching 7 bases. The CDR3 totals 14 residues. Germline CDR1 and CDR2: SGHTA and FQGTGA. With 6 bases clipped from V and 3 bases from J, the junction kept 6 bases outside the gene matches.